The rows below give T cell receptor beta chains drawn from one sample of a study of blood T cell repertoires in COVID-19. Clones were read by immunoSEQ multiplex PCR, and TCRdb kept only the in-frame ones, dropping some. The repertoire holds 250,000 to 300,000 clones, with 75% to 90% as singletons. Sequenced: peripheral blood. The receptor source for this set is a woman aged 60 to 75 with acute or convalescent COVID-19. The CDR3 runs from the conserved cysteine through the conserved F or W. Each record gives: CDR3 protein, CDR3 DNA, D gene, J gene, V gene, clone size. D genes are given only for firm matches. Clone size appears in some rows only: once, few, many, or a class for an expanded clone.

CASSQGGRAGEQYF,TGTGCCAGCAGCCAAGGGGGACGGGCGGGGGAGCAGTACTTC,NA,TRBJ2-7,TRBV3-1/TRBV3-2,NA
CASSSSGTANQPQHF,TGTGCCAGCAGCTCTTCCGGGACTGCCAATCAGCCCCAGCATTTT,NA,TRBJ1-5,TRBV5-5,NA
CASSQEGGRADEQYF,TGTGCCAGCAGCCAAGAGGGCGGCAGGGCAGACGAGCAGTACTTC,NA,TRBJ2-7,TRBV3-1/TRBV3-2,NA
CASSTGAPYEQYF,TGTGCCAGCAGCACAGGGGCTCCCTACGAGCAGTACTTC,TRBD1,TRBJ2-7,TRBV6-5,NA
CASSSSLLGNTEAFF,TGTGCCAGCAGTTCCTCCCTCCTCGGGAACACTGAAGCTTTCTTT,NA,TRBJ1-1,TRBV27,once
CAWSDRQGLFIYEQYF,TGTGCCTGGAGTGACCGACAGGGTTTGTTTATTTACGAGCAGTACTTC,TRBD1,TRBJ2-7,TRBV30,NA
CASSYTGEKKLFF,TGTGCCAGCAGTTACACCGGGGAAAAAAAACTGTTTTTT,NA,TRBJ1-4,TRBV6-2/TRBV6-3,NA
CATSDGIVGYTF,TGTGCCACCTCGGACGGGATAGTTGGCTACACCTTC,NA,TRBJ1-2,TRBV24-1,NA
CAWSDQIRQGNLETQYF,TGTGCCTGGAGTGACCAAATCCGACAGGGGAATCTGGAGACCCAGTACTTC,TRBD1,TRBJ2-5,TRBV30,NA
CASILDRPYNSPLHF,TGTGCCAGCATTCTGGACAGGCCATATAATTCACCCCTCCACTTT,TRBD1,TRBJ1-6,TRBV6-5,NA
CASSLGLRVTGELFF,TGTGCCAGCAGCTTAGGGCTGCGGGTGACCGGGGAGCTGTTTTTT,NA,TRBJ2-2,TRBV7-2,NA
CASSQGITGGSDTQYF,TGTGCCAGCAGCCAAGGTATTACAGGGGGGAGTGATACGCAGTATTTT,TRBD1,TRBJ2-3,TRBV4-2,NA
CASSYSGQAEKLFF,TGTGCCAGCAGTTACTCGGGACAGGCTGAAAAACTGTTTTTT,TRBD1,TRBJ1-4,TRBV6-5,NA
CASSLLSGVNTEAFF,TGTGCCAGCAGCTTACTCTCAGGGGTGAACACTGAAGCTTTCTTT,NA,TRBJ1-1,TRBV11-2,NA
CASSLGRTYEQYF,TGTGCCAGCAGTTTAGGCAGGACCTACGAGCAGTACTTC,NA,TRBJ2-7,TRBV28,NA
CASRGAEGELFF,TGTGCCAGCAGGGGGGCGGAGGGGGAGCTGTTTTTT,NA,TRBJ2-2,TRBV7-2,NA
CASRLQGTEAFF,TGTGCCAGCAGGCTTCAGGGGACTGAAGCTTTCTTT,NA,TRBJ1-1,TRBV2,NA
CASQPYSLNTEAFF,TGTGCCAGCCAACCGTATAGTCTAAACACTGAAGCTTTCTTT,NA,TRBJ1-1,TRBV19,NA
CASSKEVGTYNEQFF,TGTGCCAGCAGCAAAGAAGTGGGCACTTACAATGAGCAGTTCTTC,NA,TRBJ2-1,TRBV21-1,NA
CASSIGTSYGYTF,TGTGCCAGTAGTATTGGGACATCCTATGGCTACACCTTC,NA,TRBJ1-2,TRBV19,few
CASSFDQGAIYNEQFF,TGTGCCAGCAGCTTTGATCAGGGGGCGATTTACAATGAGCAGTTCTTC,TRBD1,TRBJ2-1,TRBV5-6,NA
CASSKFVWTGAYEQYF,TGTGCCAGCAGCAAATTTGTTTGGACAGGGGCTTACGAGCAGTACTTC,NA,TRBJ2-7,TRBV21-1,NA
CASSLDPGQTYGYTF,TGCGCCAGCAGCTTAGATCCGGGACAGACATATGGCTACACCTTC,TRBD1,TRBJ1-2,TRBV5-1,NA
CASSPRGLQSYEQYF,TGTGCCAGCAGCCCAAGGGGACTACAATCCTACGAGCAGTACTTC,TRBD2,TRBJ2-7,TRBV3-1/TRBV3-2,NA
CASSLTGRTHSQHF,TGTGCCAGCAGCTTAACAGGCCGGACACACAGCCAGCATTTT,NA,TRBJ1-5,TRBV7-8,NA
CATSQKFNTEAFF,TGTGCCACCAGTCAGAAATTTAACACTGAAGCTTTCTTT,NA,TRBJ1-1,TRBV15,NA
CASSLGQLSSGNTIYF,TGTGCCAGCAGCTTGGGACAGTTGAGCTCTGGAAACACCATATATTTT,NA,TRBJ1-3,TRBV5-4,NA
CAAQGDGLTTNEKLFF,TGTGCCGCCCAAGGAGACGGACTTACAACTAATGAAAAACTGTTTTTT,NA,TRBJ1-4,TRBV19,NA
CAWSDSYEQYF,TGTGCCTGGAGTGACAGTTACGAGCAGTACTTC,NA,TRBJ2-7,TRBV30,NA
CASSSLRGSYGYTF,TGTGCCAGCAGTAGCCTCCGGGGTAGCTATGGCTACACCTTC,NA,TRBJ1-2,TRBV6-5,NA
CASSEPRQGGYQYF,TGTGCCAGCAGTGAACCCCGACAGGGGGGTTACCAGTACTTC,TRBD1,TRBJ2-5,TRBV6-1,NA
CASSLYGQGGNQPQHF,TGTGCCAGCAGTTTATACGGACAAGGGGGCAATCAGCCCCAGCATTTT,NA,TRBJ1-5,TRBV27,NA
CASSDRGQGEKLFF,TGTGCCAGCAGTGACAGGGGGCAGGGGGAAAAACTGTTTTTT,TRBD1,TRBJ1-4,TRBV28,NA
CAWNLRQGRSPLHF,TGTGCCTGGAATCTCAGGCAGGGCCGATCACCCCTCCACTTT,NA,TRBJ1-6,TRBV30,few
CASSQGQGASVSPLHF,TGTGCCAGCAGCCAAGGACAGGGGGCTAGTGTTTCACCCCTCCACTTT,TRBD1,TRBJ1-6,TRBV3-1/TRBV3-2,NA
CASSIVGRGITGYTF,TGTGCCAGTAGTATAGTCGGCAGGGGGATTACTGGCTACACCTTC,TRBD1,TRBJ1-2,TRBV19,NA
CASSVGAGGYTF,TGTGCCAGCAGCGTAGGAGCAGGGGGCTACACCTTC,NA,TRBJ1-2,TRBV9,NA
CASSHRASYGYTF,TGTGCCAGCAGCCACAGGGCCAGCTATGGCTACACCTTC,NA,TRBJ1-2,TRBV5-4,NA
CSASTHPKNIQYF,TGCAGTGCTAGTACTCACCCCAAAAACATTCAGTACTTC,NA,TRBJ2-4,TRBV20-1,NA
CASRGGRSPSTEAFF,TGTGCCAGTAGGGGGGGTAGGTCTCCTTCCACGGAAGCTTTCTTT,NA,TRBJ1-1,TRBV19,NA
CASSQGTPEGTDTQYF,TGTGCCAGCAGCCAAGGGACACCCGAGGGTACAGATACGCAGTATTTT,NA,TRBJ2-3,TRBV5-6,NA
CASSLLGGVGTDTQYF,TGTGCCAGCAGTCTCTTGGGGGGAGTTGGCACAGATACGCAGTATTTT,NA,TRBJ2-3,TRBV6-4,NA
CASSTWDRSVRGTIYF,TGTGCCAGCAGTACATGGGACAGGTCCGTAAGAGGCACCATATATTTT,TRBD1,TRBJ1-3,TRBV28,NA